The 8 T cell receptor beta chains below come from one sample, sequenced in a study of cytomegalovirus exposure and HLA in healthy donors. Primers: 60 Vbeta forward and 13 Jbeta reverse. Method: immunoSEQ multiplex PCR; TCRdb's copy keeps in-frame clones and lacks some. The sample records more than 80,000 clones, approximately 86% being singletons. Sequences were obtained from PBMCs. The receptors stem from a young man in good health and CMV-seropositive.

The chain combines TRBV7-9 with TRBJ1-2, with a possible D match to TRBD1 (5 bases). The ends were cut back, 3 bases at V and 7 bases at J, with 15 bases in the middle. CDR1 and CDR2 from the germline V gene are SEHNR and FQNEAQ (reference sequence). This CDR3 is built from 14 residues. The CDR3 spells CASSLGYRGGGYTF. The CDR3 DNA sequence: TGTGCCAGCAGCTTGGGCTATAGGGGAGGTGGCTACACCTTC.

This rearrangement joins TRBV5-1 to TRBJ1-2; no reliable D call. Germline CDR1 SGHRS, CDR2 YFSETQ. The CDR3 consists of 17 residues. Trimming removed 3 bases at V and 5 bases at J, with 23 bases between. The CDR3 DNA sequence: TGCGCCAGCAGCTCAGCCCCGGGAAGCAGTTATGTGTATGGCTACACCTTC. Its translation is CASSSAPGSSYVYGYTF.

The gene calls are TRBV27 and TRBJ1-3, with a possible D match to TRBD1 (5 bases). The CDR3 extends over 14 amino acids. Germline loops: CDR1 MNHEY, CDR2 SMNVEV (reference sequence). Trimming took off 3 bases at V and 3 bases at J, with 9 bases between the two ends. The CDR3, as DNA: TGTGCCAGCAGTTTTCGGGGGTTTGGAAACACCATATATTTT. It encodes CASSFRGFGNTIYF.

This sequence joins TRBV28 and TRBJ1-2; unclear D gene. The CDR3 consists of 11 residues. Germline V lookup: CDR1 MDHEN, CDR2 SYDVKM. V lost 8 bases to trimming and J lost 7 bases, with 11 bases between them. Here the CDR3 reads CASSEGPGYTF. In DNA, the CDR3 is TGTGCCAGCTCTGAGGGCCCTGGCTACACCTTC.

The chain couples TRBV5-1 to TRBJ1-1; 8 nucleotides align to TRBD1. The ends lost 3 bases at V and 3 bases at J; junction bases unmatched: 13. There are 17 residues in the CDR3. Germline CDR1 is SGHRS and CDR2 is YFSETQ. The chain's CDR3 is CASSSAGGRVGDTEAFF. The CDR3 DNA reads as TGCGCCAGCAGCTCAGCAGGGGGCCGGGTAGGGGACACTGAAGCTTTCTTT.

The chain links TRBV29-1 to TRBJ2-7, with D possibly matching TRBD2 (5 bases). V was shortened by 0 bases and J by 0 bases, with 12 bases between the two germline ends. Germline CDR1 reads SQVTM; CDR2 reads ANQGSEA. This CDR3 is 15 amino acids long. CDR3 sequence: CSVEEERSSSYEQYF. CDR3 nucleotides: TGCAGCGTTGAAGAGGAGCGGTCGAGCTCCTACGAGCAGTACTTC.

This rearrangement joins TRBV4-1 to TRBJ2-1, with D maybe TRBD2 (5 bases). The V and J ends lost 3 bases and 5 bases respectively, with 11 bases between them. Germline CDR1 reads MGHRA; CDR2 reads YSYEKL. The CDR3 totals 14 residues. CDR3 loop: CASSQVDWDNEQFF. In DNA, the CDR3 is TGCGCCAGCAGCCAGGTGGACTGGGACAATGAGCAGTTCTTC.

This clone appeared once. The V gene is TRBV5-1, the J gene TRBJ1-1; D gene unclear. Germline CDR1 SGHRS, CDR2 YFSETQ. V lost 5 bases and J lost 3, with 11 bases in between. The CDR3 is made up of 13 amino acids. The CDR3 sequence: CASRTGWDTEAFF. The DNA for the CDR3 is TGCGCCAGCAGAACGGGATGGGACACTGAAGCTTTCTTT.